The entry below describes one T cell receptor (beta chain). What it recognizes is unknown. This entry is derived from a study of cytomegalovirus exposure and HLA in healthy donors. Study findings and constraints: Per a prior analysis, the majority of TCR beta V segments were productive roughly 87% or roughly 30% of the time.

V was pared by 6 bases and J by 2 bases, with 16 bases between. The CDR3 totals 15 residues. The V gene's germline CDR1 is LNHDA and CDR2 SQIVND (reference sequence). The PCR ran on 60 Vbeta and 13 Jbeta primers. Sequencing was performed with immunoSEQ multiplex PCR; in TCRdb, only in-frame clones are kept and a portion is missing. Of 170,000 or so clones listed, about 80% are singletons. Unrecorded immune exposure was likely among donors, who were nominally healthy when sampled. Sample: PBMCs. The J gene is TRBJ1-1, the V gene TRBV19; TRBD1 might be the D (6 bases). The TCR comes from a woman in her forties or fifties in good health and CMV-seropositive. CDR3 protein: CASRTPGHSNTEAFF. DNA of the CDR3: TGTGCCAGTAGGACACCGGGACACTCCAACACTGAAGCTTTCTTT.